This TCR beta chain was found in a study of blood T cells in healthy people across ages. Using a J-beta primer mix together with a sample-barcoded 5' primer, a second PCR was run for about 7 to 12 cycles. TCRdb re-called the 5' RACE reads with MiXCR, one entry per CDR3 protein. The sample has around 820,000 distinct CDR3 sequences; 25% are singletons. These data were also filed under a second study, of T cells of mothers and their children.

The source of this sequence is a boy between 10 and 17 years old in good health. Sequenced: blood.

The CDR3 is CASSEDSTGYMYANEKLFF. As DNA, the CDR3 is TGTGCCAGCAGTGAAGACTCGACAGGTTACATGTATGCTAATGAAAAACTGTTTTTT. This chain connects TRBV28 to TRBJ1-4; weak D call: TRBD1 (6 bases). Germline V gene data show CDR1 as MDHEN and CDR2 as SYDVKM. CDR3 size: 19 residues. V gave up 5 bases and J gave up 3 bases, with 25 bases separating them.